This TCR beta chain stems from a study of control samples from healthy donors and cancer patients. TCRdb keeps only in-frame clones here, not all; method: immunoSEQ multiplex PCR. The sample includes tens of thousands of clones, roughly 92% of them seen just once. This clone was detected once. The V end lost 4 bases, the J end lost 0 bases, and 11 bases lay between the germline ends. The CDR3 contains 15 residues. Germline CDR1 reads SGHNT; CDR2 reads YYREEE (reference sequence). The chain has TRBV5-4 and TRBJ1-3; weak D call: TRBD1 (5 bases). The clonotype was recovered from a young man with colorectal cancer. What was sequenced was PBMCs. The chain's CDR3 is CASSPDIRSGNTIYF. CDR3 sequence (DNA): TGTGCCAGCAGCCCGGACATCCGCTCTGGAAACACCATATATTTT. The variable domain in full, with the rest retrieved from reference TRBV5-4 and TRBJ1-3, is ETGVTQSPTHLIKTRGQQVTLRCSSQSGHNTVSWYQQALGQGPQFIFQYYREEENGRGNFPPRFSGLQFPNYSSELNVNALELDDSALYLCASSPDIRSGNTIYFGEGSWLTVV.